The clone carrying this TCR beta chain was found once. The data derive from a study of siplizumab effects on memory and regulatory T cells. Clones were read by immunoSEQ multiplex PCR, and TCRdb kept only the in-frame ones, dropping some. Of more than 60,000 clones in the sample, approximately 97% were seen once. The CDR3 runs to 11 residues. Germline V gene sequence: CDR1 SGHDT, CDR2 YYEEEE. The V gene lost 5 bases and the J gene lost 3 bases, with 2 bases spanning the gap. The origin of this receptor is a human donor in good health. The chain recombines TRBV5-6 with TRBJ2-2; D is ambiguous. Sequencing input: naive CD8+ T cells sorted from blood. DNA for the CDR3: TGTGCCAGCAGTGACACCGGGGAGCTGTTTTTT. Its protein is CASSDTGELFF.